This T cell receptor (beta chain) was documented in a study of shared clonotypes between healthy human individuals. Study observations and caveats: Specimens sampled were limited to blood, with tissue repertoires likely differing.

Libraries were prepared by immunoSEQ multiplex PCR; TCRdb keeps only in-frame clonotypes and omits some of them. The data show more than 2 million clones, 90% to 95% seen once. For this clone: Antigen unknown.

Naive CD8 cells comprised CD45RO-negative, CCR7-positively selected cells, excluding terminally differentiated effector memory CD45RA+ cells. The sample consisted of naive CD8+ T cells from PBMCs. This clonotype was obtained from a young man in good health. Some clones in this sample may be carry-over from other donors' samples.

The CDR3 loop reads CASSTRTGNHGELFF. DNA of the CDR3: TGTGCCAGTAGTACACGGACAGGAAACCACGGGGAGCTGTTTTTT. V usage is TRBV19 and J usage is TRBJ2-2, with 7 positions matching TRBD1. This CDR3 spans 15 amino acids. V was clipped by 4 bases and J by 7 bases; unmatched bases: 9. CDR1 and CDR2 (germline): LNHDA, SQIVND (reference sequence).